This TCR beta chain is drawn from a study of identical twins (dated by TCRdb to about 2016). For the wider study: The study deep-sequenced TCR alpha and beta repertoires from monozygotic twins, unrelated adults of various ages and cord blood to test whether fetal clonotypes persist. Replicate twin experiments were performed at different times using different library preparation protocols to rule out contamination.

The method behind the library was 5' RACE. TCRdb shows the sequencer as Illumina HiSeq 2000. A universal primer binding site was introduced by template switching, and a unique molecular identifier was present in the final cDNA, enabling accurate counting of TCR cDNA molecules. Specific primers in the conserved constant-segment region were used to synthesize first-strand cDNA for the TCR alpha and beta chains. To control for contamination, every cDNA library was double barcoded, receiving both a SMART-Mk sample barcode and Illumina barcodes. TruSeq adapter sequences and Illumina sample barcodes were added in two successive PCR steps. Sequencing of the TCR alpha and beta cDNA libraries was done on the Illumina HiSeq platform using custom primers. Per the authors' processing: Unique molecular identifiers were extracted from raw reads with MiGEC, and CDR3 positions were determined with MiXCR. For each individual, recombination models were inferred using an EM algorithm with the repgenHMM and IGoR tools. Shared clonotype analysis was performed with the tcR package in R, normalizing sharing by the product of cloneset sizes. To study raw recombination free of thymic and clonal selection effects, out-of-frame nonproductive sequences were analyzed. TCRdb handled the public reads itself, with Q25 trimming in fastp and clone calling in MiXCR, and kept productive beta chains. Every entry covers one CDR3 protein and lists the most common genes and DNA from its rows. These V and J calls derive from TCRdb rather than the authors' analysis. Counted in this sample were some 900,000 distinct CDR3 sequences; about 12% of them appeared once. The ten largest clonotypes hold around 1.6% of the sample.

Only healthy Caucasian donors were included. Three pairs of female monozygotic twins, all aged about 18 to 29 years, made up the twin cohort. The RNA used for TCR libraries was isolated from peripheral blood mononuclear cells. Study-wide findings and limitations: Fewer insertions were carried by abundant cord blood beta clonotypes; a weaker similar trend was observed in young adult naive repertoires, while no such trend was observed in memory repertoires. A weaker excess of twin sharing was found in beta out-of-frame sequences because the signal-to-noise ratio was lowered by fewer shared sequences. Recombination models systematically underestimated out-of-frame TCR alpha sharing in monozygotic twins but agreed with sharing between unrelated individuals. Zero-insertion analyses could be partly confounded by invariant T cells such as MAIT and iNKT, although diverse VJ usage argued against such confounding for most clonotypes. Out-of-frame TCR alpha sequences shared between twins showed an excess of low generation-probability sequences compared with coincidental sharing between unrelated individuals. Because the same donors could not be followed over many years, the conclusions depended on cross-sectional statistical analysis.

This clonotype was detected a few times. Its antigen remains undetermined. No clone much larger than this one lies a single base away; base qualities are absent. The cysteine opens and the phenylalanine closes a CDR3 of 14 amino acids. CDR3 DNA is the only sequence kept; it has 42 bases, read in frame from the first base. Per the germline V gene, MNHNS is the CDR1 and SASEGT is the CDR2. Deletion took 4 bases off V and 4 bases off J, with a span of 11 bases between the germline ends. These sequences were also reported in another study, on yellow fever vaccine responses in identical twins. That second publication adds: The authors reported that the T cell response to vaccination in identical twins appeared partly convergent and partly personalized. The study precisely tracked vaccine-responding T cell clones in identical twins.

Sequenced material: PBMCs. The origin of this receptor is a woman under 30 in good health. The chain joins TRBV6-1 to TRBJ1-3; TRBD1 is possibly the D segment (5 matching bases). DNA sequence: TGTGCCAGCAGTGGGACAACGAAAGGAAACACCATATATTTT. Protein translation: CASSGTTKGNTIYF.